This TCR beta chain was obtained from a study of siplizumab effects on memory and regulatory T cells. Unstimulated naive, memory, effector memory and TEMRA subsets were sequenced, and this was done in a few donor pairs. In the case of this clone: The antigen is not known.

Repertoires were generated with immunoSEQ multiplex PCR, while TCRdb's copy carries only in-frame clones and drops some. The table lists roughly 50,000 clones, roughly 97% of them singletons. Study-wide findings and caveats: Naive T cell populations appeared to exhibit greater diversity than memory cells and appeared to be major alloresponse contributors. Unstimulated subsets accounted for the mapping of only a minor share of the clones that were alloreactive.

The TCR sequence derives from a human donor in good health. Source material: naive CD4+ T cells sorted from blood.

CDR3 residues: CAISPTSGSYEQYF. As DNA, the CDR3 is TGTGCCATCAGTCCGACTAGCGGCTCCTACGAGCAGTACTTC. The chain combines TRBV10-3 with TRBJ2-7; 9 nucleotides match TRBD2. Germline trimming cut 5 bases from V and 0 bases from J; bases unmatched to any gene: 2. The germline CDR1 and CDR2 sequences are ENHRY and SYGVKD. This CDR3 is 14 amino acids long.